Presented here are 30 T cell receptor beta chains from one specimen sequenced in a study of cytomegalovirus exposure and HLA in healthy donors (dated by TCRdb to the late 2010s). The library came from the immunoSEQ multiplex PCR assay. The multiplex PCR relied on a mix of 60 forward primers for TCR Vbeta segments and 13 reverse primers for TCR Jbeta segments. TCRdb limited this immuneACCESS table to in-frame rearrangements with V and J called. A share of clones is missing; checked studies link under half to unresolved V genes, and the rest is unexplained. The sample table contains hundreds of thousands of clones; only one count was recorded for 80% to 90% of them. The ten biggest clones cover 0.95% to 1.1% of the sample. Input material: PBMCs. Receptors originate from a woman aged 18-29 years in good health and CMV-seronegative.

The rearrangement uses TRBV29-1 and TRBJ2-7, with D unclear. The length of the CDR3 is 12 residues. Germline loops: CDR1 SQVTM, CDR2 ANQGSEA. Between the trimmed V and J ends, which lost 4 bases and 0 bases, there was a span of 7 bases. CDR3 region: CSVGGSSYEQYF. For the CDR3, the DNA is TGCAGCGTTGGTGGCAGCTCCTACGAGCAGTACTTC.

The chain recombines TRBV19 with TRBJ1-1, with D tentatively TRBD1 (5 bases). V dropped 0 bases and J dropped 6 bases, with 8 bases sitting between them. The CDR3 totals 13 residues. CDR1 is LNHDA, CDR2 SQIVND, per germline (reference sequence). CDR3 sequence (DNA): TGTGCCAGTAGTATAGATCCGGGGGCTGAAGCTTTCTTT. It yields the protein CASSIDPGAEAFF.

This chain joins TRBV7-9 and TRBJ2-7; D possibly corresponds to TRBD2 (7 bases). Looked up from germline, CDR1 is SEHNR and CDR2 is FQNEAQ (reference sequence). This CDR3 is built from 16 residues. The V end lost 8 bases, the J end lost 0 bases, and 20 bases lay between the germline ends. The CDR3 DNA is TGTGCCAGCGTCGGAGGGGGGGAGGGTCCCTCCTACGAGCAGTACTTC. Translated: CASVGGGEGPSYEQYF.

The chain uses TRBV5-1 and TRBJ1-1; no reliable D call. V shed 0 bases and J shed 11 bases, with 8 bases lying between them. Per the germline V gene, CDR1 is SGHRS and CDR2 is YFSETQ. CDR3 length: 11 residues. DNA for the CDR3: TGCGCCAGCAGCTTGGGCGAGGCCGCTTTCTTT. Translating it yields CASSLGEAAFF.

This chain joins TRBV5-4 and TRBJ2-7, with a tentative D call TRBD2 (6 bases). CDR1 is SGHNT and CDR2 is YYREEE in the germline V gene (reference sequence). Trimming stripped 2 bases from V and 0 bases from J, with 9 bases between. This CDR3 has 14 amino acids. CDR3 protein: CASSFYGSSYEQYF. The CDR3 region has the DNA TGTGCCAGCAGCTTCTACGGGAGCTCCTACGAGCAGTACTTC.

This clone was seen a handful of times. The chain joins TRBV5-1 to TRBJ2-5; 9 bases are a match to TRBD1. With 0 bases clipped from V and 5 bases from J, the junction kept 5 bases outside the gene matches. CDR1 and CDR2 (germline): SGHRS, YFSETQ. The CDR3 covers 15 residues. Here the CDR3 reads CASSLEDRGWETQYF. In DNA form, the CDR3 reads TGCGCCAGCAGCTTGGAGGACAGGGGCTGGGAGACCCAGTACTTC.

The genes are TRBV12-2 and TRBJ2-7; the D call TRBD2 from the table was never checked on the DNA. TRBV12-2 is recorded as a pseudogene. The CDR3 loop spans 15 amino acids. The CDR3 sequence: CASRSRTSGRNEQYF. The CDR3 nucleotides read TGTGCAAGTCGCTCTCGGACTAGCGGGCGAAACGAGCAGTACTTC.

V is TRBV5-1 and J is TRBJ2-3; D might be TRBD2 (5 bases). The V end lost 3 bases, the J end lost 1 base, and 12 bases lay between the germline ends. Per the germline V gene, CDR1 is SGHRS and CDR2 is YFSETQ. The CDR3 totals 15 residues. The CDR3 region has the DNA TGCGCCAGCAGCTCCCTTGAGGGTGGCACAGATACGCAGTATTTT. Protein: CASSSLEGGTDTQYF.

The chain carries TRBV7-2 and TRBJ2-1; 8 nucleotides agree with TRBD1. After removal of 4 bases from V and 5 bases from J, the junction contained 7 bases not matched to a gene. The CDR3 consists of 15 residues. The germline gives CDR1 SGHTA, CDR2 FQGNSA. CDR3 amino acids: CASSSQAGGNNEQFF. CDR3 DNA sequence: TGTGCCAGCAGCTCCCAGGCAGGGGGCAACAATGAGCAGTTCTTC.

This chain links TRBV29-1 with TRBJ2-7; 11 bases agree with TRBD1. Germline V gene data show CDR1 as SQVTM and CDR2 as ANQGSEA. This CDR3 is 14 amino acids long. J lost 7 bases, V lost 7 bases, and 12 bases had no gene match. CDR3 in amino acids: CSADSRDRGGEQYF. The CDR3, as DNA: TGCAGCGCAGATTCCCGGGACAGGGGGGGGGAGCAGTACTTC.

This chain connects TRBV6-5 to TRBJ1-3, with D perhaps TRBD1 (5 bases). Per germline, CDR1 MNHEY and CDR2 SVGAGI. The CDR3 length is 14 residues. Trimming stripped 0 bases from V and 7 bases from J, with 10 bases between. CDR3 sequence (DNA): TGTGCCAGCAGTTACTCAGGAAAGGGGAACACCATATATTTT. Translated: CASSYSGKGNTIYF.

This chain joins TRBV29-1 and TRBJ1-1; tentatively, D is TRBD1 (5 bases). The CDR3 is 14 residues long. The V end lost 6 bases, the J end lost 2 bases, and 16 bases lay between the germline ends. Germline CDR1 is SQVTM and CDR2 is ANQGSEA. The DNA of the CDR3 is TGCAGCGTGAAGACCGGGACTTCCAACACTGAAGCTTTCTTT. Amino acid sequence: CSVKTGTSNTEAFF.

V is TRBV27 and J is TRBJ1-1; 7 positions match TRBD1. This CDR3 region has 17 residues. The germline CDR1 and CDR2 sequences are MNHEY and SMNVEV (reference sequence). Trimming cost V 2 bases and J 0 bases; bases outside gene matches: 9. CDR3 residues: CASSLIGTEELNTEAFF. The CDR3 DNA reads TGTGCCAGCAGTTTAATCGGGACAGAAGAATTGAACACTGAAGCTTTCTTT.

The chain joins TRBV10-3 to TRBJ1-1; D gene uncertain. The CDR3 covers 12 residues. Per the germline V gene, CDR1 is ENHRY and CDR2 is SYGVKD. The V gene lost 8 bases and the J gene lost 1 base, with 8 bases spanning the gap. Written as DNA, the CDR3 is TGTGCCATCCAGAGGGAGAACACTGAAGCTTTCTTT. Its translation is CAIQRENTEAFF.

This rearrangement joins TRBV7-8 to TRBJ2-3; D call uncertain. Germline V lookup: CDR1 SGHVS, CDR2 FQNEAQ. The CDR3 sequence is 14 residues long. The germline V and J ends were trimmed by 5 bases and 2 bases, with 11 bases remaining between them. The CDR3: CASSAVITTDTQYF. The DNA for the CDR3 is TGTGCCAGCAGCGCAGTGATAACCACAGATACGCAGTATTTT. The entire variable domain, with the rest obtained from reference TRBV7-8 and TRBJ2-3, is as follows: GAGVSQSPRYKVAKRGQDVALRCDPISGHVSLFWYQQALGQGPEFLTYFQNEAQLDKSGLPSDRFFAERPEGSVSTLKIQRTQQEDSAVYLCASSAVITTDTQYFGPGTRLTVL.

This chain joins TRBV6-1 and TRBJ1-2; 8 bases map to TRBD1. The CDR3 extends over 15 amino acids. V trimming: 5 bases; J trimming: 8 bases; junction bases outside the gene matches: 13. The V gene's germline CDR1 is MNHNS and CDR2 SASEGT. CDR3 coding DNA: TGTGCCAGCAGTTCACGGCAACAGGGGGTAGGCGGCTACACCTTC. It encodes CASSSRQQGVGGYTF.

As regards this clone: The same CDR3 arises from other DNA sequences in this sample as well. J is TRBJ2-7 and V is TRBV20-1; D remains unclear. CDR3 size: 11 residues. The V end lost 4 bases, the J end lost 3 bases, and 7 bases lay between the germline ends. Germline CDR1 DFQATT, CDR2 SNEGSKA (reference sequence). The CDR3 nucleotides read TGCAGTGCTAAAACGGGCTACGAGCAGTACTTC. It encodes CSAKTGYEQYF.

Points on this clone: Other nucleotide sequences from this sample produce the same CDR3. The rearrangement links TRBV27 to TRBJ2-1, with D possibly matching TRBD2 (6 bases). CDR3 size: 12 residues. Germline V gene sequence: CDR1 MNHEY, CDR2 SMNVEV (reference sequence). The V end lost 3 bases, the J end lost 7 bases, and 7 bases lay between the germline ends. CDR3 in amino acids: CASSLAGNEQFF. CDR3 coding DNA: TGTGCCAGCAGTTTGGCGGGGAATGAGCAGTTCTTC.

The chain carries TRBV5-4 and TRBJ2-6; 7 bases align to TRBD1. The germline CDR1 and CDR2 sequences are SGHNT and YYREEE (reference sequence). J gave up 2 bases and V 4 bases, and 3 bases lay outside the gene matches. This CDR3 is 15 amino acids long. The CDR3: CASSLQGTGANVLTF. The CDR3, as DNA: TGTGCCAGCAGCCTACAGGGGACTGGGGCCAACGTCCTGACTTTC.

This clone occurred once. The germline gene is not matched at one end of the junction; a read error may be the cause. This chain joins TRBV7-9 and TRBJ2-7; possible D gene TRBD1, 6 bases. The CDR3 is 15 residues long. CDR1 is SEHNR and CDR2 is FQNEAQ in the germline V gene (reference sequence). CDR3 sequence: CSSSLYGTGSDEQYF. The CDR3, as DNA: TGTTCCAGCAGCTTATACGGCACAGGGTCCGACGAGCAGTACTTC.

The CDR3 nucleotides read TGCAGCGTCACATACGGGGATGGGAGGAAGACCCAGTACTTC. Translated: CSVTYGDGRKTQYF. The V call is TRBV29-1, the J call TRBJ2-5, with TRBD2 as a possible D gene (6 bases). This CDR3 region has 14 residues. Trimming took off 6 bases at V and 6 bases at J, with 20 bases between the two ends. Germline V gene data show CDR1 as SQVTM and CDR2 as ANQGSEA.

This chain uses TRBV6-6 with TRBJ2-7; 7 bases are shared with TRBD2. CDR1 and CDR2 from the germline V gene are MNHNY and SVGAGI (reference sequence). V lost 5 bases and J lost 0; bases outside the gene matches: 7. This CDR3 region has 15 residues. The CDR3 here is CASSDLGGFSYEQYF. CDR3 nucleotides: TGTGCCAGCAGTGACTTGGGAGGGTTCTCCTACGAGCAGTACTTC.

The chain combines TRBV5-5 with TRBJ2-5, with 9 positions matching TRBD2. The V segment lost 7 bases and the J segment 4 bases; nucleotides outside the gene matches: 8. The length of the CDR3 is 14 residues. From germline, CDR1 is SGHKS and CDR2 YYEKEE (reference sequence). The CDR3 loop reads CASGSGSGSETQYF. The DNA of the CDR3 is TGTGCCAGCGGTAGCGGGAGTGGGTCAGAGACCCAGTACTTC.

This clone has just a few counts. The V and J genes are TRBV28 and TRBJ1-5; perhaps TRBD1 as D (5 bases). The germline V gene has CDR1 MDHEN and CDR2 SYDVKM. CDR3 length: 13 residues. V dropped 7 bases and J dropped 4 bases, with 11 bases sitting between them. CDR3 amino acids: CASKGPGNQPQHF. The CDR3 DNA is TGTGCCAGCAAAGGACCAGGGAATCAGCCCCAGCATTTT.

The chain uses TRBV7-9 and TRBJ1-1, with 9 bases matching TRBD1. This CDR3 contains 14 residues. Trimming cost V 2 bases and J 6 bases; bases outside gene matches: 4. Germline V CDR1 and CDR2: SEHNR, FQNEAQ (reference sequence). This CDR3 reads CASSLIQGAPEAFF. DNA of the CDR3: TGTGCCAGCAGCTTAATACAGGGGGCCCCTGAAGCTTTCTTT.

The V and J genes are TRBV7-8 and TRBJ1-4; the D is unclear. Between the trimmed V and J ends, which lost 5 bases and 4 bases, there was a span of 17 bases. Germline CDR1 and CDR2: SGHVS and FQNEAQ. The CDR3 runs to 16 residues. The CDR3 nucleotides read TGTGCCAGCAGCCCCCGGGTCGGTCTCTTTAATGAAAAACTGTTTTTT. It codes for CASSPRVGLFNEKLFF.

This clone was recorded once. The chain couples TRBV19 to TRBJ2-1; a weak D match, TRBD2 (5 bases). The CDR3 is made up of 13 amino acids. V was trimmed by 7 bases and J by 6 bases, leaving 13 bases between them. From germline, CDR1 is LNHDA and CDR2 SQIVND (reference sequence). The CDR3 sequence: CASTPEGTNEQFF. The CDR3 nucleotides read TGTGCCAGTACCCCTGAGGGCACCAATGAGCAGTTCTTC.

This chain joins TRBV7-9 and TRBJ2-3, with TRBD2 identical over 11 bases. The CDR3 has 18 residues. V lost 5 bases to trimming and J lost 4 bases; unmatched junction nucleotides: 14. The germline V gene has CDR1 SEHNR and CDR2 FQNEAQ (reference sequence). The CDR3, as DNA: TGTGCCAGCAGCCTTAATACATATAGCGGGAGGGCGGCAGATACGCAGTATTTT. Its protein product is CASSLNTYSGRAADTQYF. Drawing the rest from reference TRBV7-9 and TRBJ2-3, the complete variable domain is DTGVSQNPRHKITKRGQNVTFRCDPISEHNRLYWYRQTLGQGPEFLTYFQNEAQLEKSRLLSDRFSAERPKGSFSTLEIQRTEQGDSAMYLCASSLNTYSGRAADTQYFGPGTRLTVL.

CDR3 loop: CASSDSGRVTDTQYF. The CDR3 nucleotides read TGTGCCAGCAGTGATAGCGGGAGGGTCACAGATACGCAGTATTTT. The chain joins TRBV25-1 to TRBJ2-3; TRBD2 aligns across 11 bases. With 3 bases clipped from V and 2 bases from J, the junction kept 1 base outside the gene matches. Looked up from germline, CDR1 is MGHDK and CDR2 is SYGVNS. The CDR3 is 15 amino acids.

This clone is a singleton in its sample. The rearrangement links TRBV7-9 to TRBJ1-3; D is uncertain. This CDR3 spans 17 amino acids. V was clipped by 2 bases and J by 1 base, with 15 bases between them. Germline values: CDR1 SEHNR, CDR2 FQNEAQ (reference sequence). As DNA, the CDR3 is TGTGCCAGCAGCTTAAGGCGGCGGAGTCAGTCTGGAAACACCATATATTTT. Encoded protein: CASSLRRRSQSGNTIYF.